This entry lists 27 T cell receptor beta chains sequenced from one sample in a study of shared clonotypes between healthy human individuals. Measured with immunoSEQ multiplex PCR; TCRdb has only the in-frame clones, and not every one. In the table there are about 1,900,000 clones, over 85% of which are singletons. CD45RO-negative cells were positively selected for CCR7, leaving out terminally differentiated effector memory CD45RA+ cells. Sequencing was done on a sample of naive CD8+ T cells sorted from blood. The receptor set was obtained from a man between 18 and 29 years old in good health.

The J gene is TRBJ2-3, the V gene TRBV13; TRBD2 is a possible D gene (6 bases). The CDR3 is 15 amino acids. Germline V gene lookup returns CDR1 PRHDT and CDR2 FYEKMQ (reference sequence). Trimming removed 5 bases from V and 2 bases from J, with 14 bases in between. Written as DNA, the CDR3 is TGTGCCAGCAGCCCGGGGGACTCGATCACAGATACGCAGTATTTT. This sequence encodes CASSPGDSITDTQYF.

This clone has only one observation. The chain couples TRBV7-9 to TRBJ2-3, with D tentatively TRBD2 (6 bases). The germline CDR1 and CDR2 sequences are SEHNR and FQNEAQ (reference sequence). The CDR3 spans 17 residues. V lost 2 bases to trimming and J lost 2 bases, with 17 bases between them. The CDR3, as DNA: TGTGCCAGCAGCTTACTAGCGTTGGATTGGTCCACAGATACGCAGTATTTT. It translates to CASSLLALDWSTDTQYF.

The chain uses TRBV6-5 and TRBJ1-1; D is possibly TRBD1 (5 bases). The V gene's germline CDR1 is MNHEY and CDR2 SVGAGI. Between the trimmed V and J ends, which lost 6 bases and 6 bases, there was a span of 11 bases. This CDR3 region has 12 residues. The CDR3: CASSQGRAEAFF. The CDR3 DNA reads as TGTGCCAGCAGCCAAGGCAGGGCTGAAGCTTTCTTT.

In nucleotides, the CDR3 is TGTGCCACCAGCAGCACAGGGTCGGTGGATGAGCAGTTCTTC. Translation gives CATSSTGSVDEQFF. V usage is TRBV15 and J usage is TRBJ2-1, with a tentative D call TRBD1 (6 bases). This CDR3 region has 14 residues. With 3 bases removed from V and 8 bases from J, the gap between germline ends came to 14 bases. CDR1 is LNHNV and CDR2 is YYDKDF in the germline V gene (reference sequence).

The genes are TRBV4-1 and TRBJ2-5, with 10 positions matching TRBD2. V was pared by 0 bases and J by 5 bases, with 9 bases of the junction left unmatched. This CDR3 contains 17 residues. Germline CDR1 MGHRA, CDR2 YSYEKL. The CDR3 loop is CASSQDLAGDPGETQYF. The CDR3 coding sequence is TGCGCCAGCAGCCAAGATCTAGCGGGAGACCCGGGGGAGACCCAGTACTTC.

V is TRBV4-1 and J is TRBJ1-2, with TRBD1 identical over 8 bases. The germline CDR1 and CDR2 sequences are MGHRA and YSYEKL. The CDR3 length is 14 residues. Losses at the gene ends were 4 bases for V and 6 bases for J; bases not matched to a gene: 7. For the CDR3, the DNA is TGCGCCAGCAGCCCTTACGGGACAGGCGATGGCTACACCTTC. It specifies CASSPYGTGDGYTF.

In the case of this clone: Other nucleotide sequences in the sample specify the same CDR3. The rearrangement links TRBV10-1 to TRBJ2-7, with D possibly matching TRBD2 (6 bases). CDR1 and CDR2 (germline): WNHNN, SYGVQD (reference sequence). Trimming stripped 0 bases from V and 4 bases from J, with 10 bases between. The CDR3 has 14 residues. The CDR3 region is CASSESGTGYEQYF. Here the CDR3 DNA reads TGCGCCAGCAGTGAGTCGGGGACTGGATACGAGCAGTACTTC.

This clone was counted only a few times. Other DNA sequences in the sample encode the same CDR3. The chain combines TRBV5-1 with TRBJ2-7; either TRBD1 or TRBD2 may fit D (5 bases each). Germline CDR1 and CDR2: SGHRS and YFSETQ. Trimming cost V 2 bases and J 0 bases, with 9 bases left between them. The CDR3 has 14 amino acids. This chain's CDR3 is CASSLSGTSYEQYF. CDR3 bases: TGCGCCAGCAGCTTATCCGGGACCTCCTACGAGCAGTACTTC.

As for this clone: The sample carries other DNA sequences with the same CDR3. V usage is TRBV27 and J usage is TRBJ2-7, with D possibly being TRBD2 (6 bases). There are 13 residues in the CDR3. V lost 4 bases, J lost 2 bases, and 9 bases lay in between. CDR1 and CDR2 from the germline V gene are MNHEY and SMNVEV (reference sequence). The CDR3 DNA is TGTGCCAGCAGTTCGGGACTTACCTACGAGCAGTACTTC. Translated, it gives CASSSGLTYEQYF.

The chain recombines TRBV7-3 with TRBJ2-7; a possible D gene is TRBD2 (5 bases). Germline CDR1 SGHTA, CDR2 FQGTGA. V lost 5 bases, J lost 3 bases, and 11 bases lay in between. The CDR3 runs 13 residues. CDR3 in DNA: TGTGCCAGCAGCGCAGACCGGGGCTACGAGCAGTACTTC. This codes for CASSADRGYEQYF. Drawing the rest from reference TRBV7-3 and TRBJ2-7, the complete variable domain is GAGVSQTPSNKVTEKGKYVELRCDPISGHTALYWYRQSLGQGPEFLIYFQGTGAADDSGLPNDRFFAVRPEGSVSTLKIQRTERGDSAVYLCASSADRGYEQYFGPGTRLTVT.

The chain recombines TRBV4-1 with TRBJ1-2, with a tentative D call TRBD1 (5 bases). Germline V gene sequence: CDR1 MGHRA, CDR2 YSYEKL. Trimming removed 3 bases from V and 3 bases from J, with 17 bases in between. This CDR3 is built from 16 residues. For the CDR3, the DNA is TGCGCCAGCAGCCAGATCGGAGGGGTCAGTGACTATGGCTACACCTTC. Amino acid sequence: CASSQIGGVSDYGYTF.

This chain links TRBV6-5 with TRBJ2-5; the match to TRBD1 covers 8 bases. Per germline, CDR1 MNHEY and CDR2 SVGAGI. This CDR3 has 15 residues. With 6 bases clipped from V and 5 bases from J, the junction kept 11 bases outside the gene matches. DNA of the CDR3: TGTGCCAGCAGCCCAGTACAGGGGGGCGAGGAGACCCAGTACTTC. This gives the protein CASSPVQGGEETQYF.

This clone is a singleton in its sample. V gene TRBV25-1 combines with J gene TRBJ1-4, with a weak D call TRBD1 (6 bases). Germline-derived CDR1 and CDR2 are MGHDK and SYGVNS. CDR3 length equals 18 residues. Trimming cost V 0 bases and J 0 bases, with 14 bases left between them. CDR3 DNA: TGTGCCAGCAGTGAATATGGCCGGGACACTGCAACTAATGAAAAACTGTTTTTT. It specifies CASSEYGRDTATNEKLFF.

The rearrangement joins TRBV19 to TRBJ2-1; D remains unclear. Germline V gene lookup returns CDR1 LNHDA and CDR2 SQIVND (reference sequence). Trimming removed 5 bases from V and 3 bases from J, with 8 bases in between. The CDR3 has 13 amino acids. DNA of the CDR3: TGTGCCAGTAGTCGCGTACTCTACAATGAGCAGTTCTTC. It specifies CASSRVLYNEQFF.

This chain uses TRBV6-6 with TRBJ1-6; D is perhaps TRBD1 (6 bases). V was cut by 5 bases and J by 8 bases, with 7 bases left in between. Germline CDR1 MNHNY, CDR2 SVGAGI (reference sequence). The CDR3 has 12 amino acids. This CDR3 is CASSPGDSPLHF. The DNA of the CDR3 is TGTGCCAGCAGTCCAGGGGATTCACCCCTCCACTTT.

Worth noting for this clone: The same CDR3 also results from other DNA sequences found in this sample. The J gene is TRBJ2-2, the V gene TRBV5-1; D call uncertain. This CDR3 is 13 amino acids long. Trimming removed 0 bases at V and 4 bases at J, with 4 bases between. Germline V CDR1 and CDR2: SGHRS, YFSETQ. CDR3 coding DNA: TGCGCCAGCAGCTTGGTCGGCACCGGGGAGCTGTTTTTT. It codes for CASSLVGTGELFF.

This sequence joins TRBV28 and TRBJ2-5; TRBD1 might be the D (7 bases). The CDR3 contains 14 residues. V lost 1 base to trimming and J lost 4 bases, with 10 bases between them. The germline CDR1 and CDR2 sequences are MDHEN and SYDVKM. The CDR3 here is CASSLSGGRETQYF. For the CDR3, the DNA is TGTGCCAGCAGTTTATCAGGGGGGCGAGAGACCCAGTACTTC.

The chain is built from TRBV6-5 and TRBJ2-1; possibly TRBD1 for D (5 bases). CDR3 length: 15 residues. Trimming took 6 bases from V and 5 from J, leaving 17 bases between them. Looked up from germline, CDR1 is MNHEY and CDR2 is SVGAGI. CDR3 sequence (DNA): TGTGCCAGCAGGGGGCGGTGGGTTTCAGACAATGAGCAGTTCTTC. Its protein product is CASRGRWVSDNEQFF.

The chain carries TRBV6-1 and TRBJ2-7; D gene unclear. V was pared by 4 bases and J by 5 bases, with 6 bases between. CDR3 size: 11 residues. CDR1 is MNHNS and CDR2 is SASEGT in the germline V gene. CDR3 in DNA: TGTGCCAGCAGTGTCATTAACGAGCAGTACTTC. This gives the protein CASSVINEQYF.

The rearrangement joins TRBV28 to TRBJ1-5, with D possibly being TRBD1 (5 bases). Trimming cost V 5 bases and J 5 bases, with 16 bases left between them. The CDR3 sequence is 15 residues long. CDR1 is MDHEN, CDR2 SYDVKM, per germline. CDR3 residues: CASSLRSDSYQPQHF. CDR3 DNA sequence: TGTGCCAGCAGTCTACGGTCCGACAGTTATCAGCCCCAGCATTTT.

The genes are TRBV30 and TRBJ1-2; D is undetermined. Looked up from germline, CDR1 is GTSNPN and CDR2 is SVGIG (reference sequence). The CDR3 covers 8 residues. Trimming cost V 8 bases and J 5 bases, with 3 bases left between them. CDR3 DNA sequence: TGTGCCACGTATGGCTACACCTTC. As protein: CATYGYTF. The whole variable domain, filled in from reference TRBV30 and TRBJ1-2, reads SQTIHQWPATLVQPVGSPLSLECTVEGTSNPNLYWYRQAAGRGLQLLFYSVGIGQISSEVPQNLSASRPQDRQFILSSKKLLLSDSGFYLCATYGYTFGSGTRLTVV.

The rearrangement joins TRBV6-1 to TRBJ2-5; the D is unclear. The CDR3 has 14 residues. Germline V gene sequence: CDR1 MNHNS, CDR2 SASEGT. The V end was cut by 0 bases, the J end by 1 base, with 6 bases between. The CDR3 DNA follows: TGTGCCAGCAGTGAAGCGGGGATCCAAGAGACCCAGTACTTC. It specifies CASSEAGIQETQYF.

This rearrangement joins TRBV9 to TRBJ2-3; 8 bases map to TRBD2. Germline CDR1 and CDR2: SGDLS and YYNGEE. Trimming removed 4 bases from V and 4 bases from J; junction bases left unmatched: 20. The CDR3 extends over 19 amino acids. The CDR3: CASSTPLQTKREFADTQYF. Here the CDR3 DNA reads TGTGCCAGCAGCACCCCTCTCCAGACTAAGCGGGAGTTCGCAGATACGCAGTATTTT.

V gene TRBV28 combines with J gene TRBJ1-1; D is unclear. The CDR3 is 15 residues long. Germline V gives CDR1 MDHEN, CDR2 SYDVKM. V lost 4 bases to trimming and J lost 2 bases, with 14 bases between them. The CDR3 nucleotides read TGTGCCAGCAGTTCGGAGGGTGAGATTAACACTGAAGCTTTCTTT. Protein sequence: CASSSEGEINTEAFF.

This clone is a singleton in its sample. This chain joins TRBV29-1 and TRBJ2-3; TRBD1 is a possible D gene (6 bases). The V and J ends lost 7 bases and 1 base respectively, with 15 bases between them. Looked up from germline, CDR1 is SQVTM and CDR2 is ANQGSEA. The CDR3 length is 14 residues. CDR3 loop: CSAWPGDGTDTQYF. The CDR3 DNA reads TGCAGCGCCTGGCCAGGGGACGGCACAGATACGCAGTATTTT.

With respect to this clone: One end of the junction does not line up with germline, which may come from a read error. The chain employs TRBV7-7 and TRBJ2-5; TRBD1 matches 9 bases. The CDR3 loop spans 14 amino acids. The germline V gene encodes CDR1 SSHAT and CDR2 FNYEAQ (reference sequence). CDR3 sequence: CASSRRDRVWDQYF. For the CDR3, the DNA is TGTGCTAGCAGCCGCCGGGACAGGGTCTGGGACCAGTACTTC.

This sequence joins TRBV10-3 and TRBJ2-3, with 8 positions matching TRBD2. CDR1 is ENHRY and CDR2 is SYGVKD in the germline V gene. The CDR3 totals 16 residues. After removal of 3 bases from V and 4 bases from J, the junction contained 9 bases not matched to a gene. The CDR3 loop is CAISDPGGGVADTQYF. Written as DNA, the CDR3 is TGTGCCATCAGTGACCCGGGGGGGGGCGTGGCAGATACGCAGTATTTT.